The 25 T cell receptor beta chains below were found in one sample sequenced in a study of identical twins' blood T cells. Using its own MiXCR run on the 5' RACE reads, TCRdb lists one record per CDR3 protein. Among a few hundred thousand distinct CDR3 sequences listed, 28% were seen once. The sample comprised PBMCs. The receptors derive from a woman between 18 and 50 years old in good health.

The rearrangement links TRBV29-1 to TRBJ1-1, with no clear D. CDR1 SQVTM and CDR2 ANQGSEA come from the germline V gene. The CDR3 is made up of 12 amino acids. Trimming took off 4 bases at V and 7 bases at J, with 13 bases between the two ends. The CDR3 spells CSVVLPHLEAFF. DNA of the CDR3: TGCAGCGTTGTGCTCCCACATCTTGAAGCTTTCTTT.

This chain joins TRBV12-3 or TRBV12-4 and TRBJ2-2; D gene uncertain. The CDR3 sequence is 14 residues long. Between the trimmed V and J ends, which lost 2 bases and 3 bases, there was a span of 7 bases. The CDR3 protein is CASSLSLYTGELFF. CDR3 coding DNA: TGTGCCAGCAGTTTAAGTCTATACACCGGGGAGCTGTTTTTT.

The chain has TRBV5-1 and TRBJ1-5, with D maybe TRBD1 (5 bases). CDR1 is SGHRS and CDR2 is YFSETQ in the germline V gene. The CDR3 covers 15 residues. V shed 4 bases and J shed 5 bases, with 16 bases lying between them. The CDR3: CASSAGPGDYQPQHF. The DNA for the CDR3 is TGCGCCAGCAGCGCGGGACCGGGGGATTATCAGCCCCAGCATTTT.

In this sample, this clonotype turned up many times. The CDR3 region has the DNA TGTGCCAGCAGTCAAGGCCCGACTAGGAGTGAGCAGTTCTTC. Translated, it gives CASSQGPTRSEQFF. The rearrangement uses TRBV6-4 and TRBJ2-1; possible D gene TRBD2, 6 bases. Looked up from germline, CDR1 is MRHNA and CDR2 is SNTAGT. CDR3 length: 14 amino acids. V was cut by 5 bases and J by 9 bases, with 17 bases left in between.

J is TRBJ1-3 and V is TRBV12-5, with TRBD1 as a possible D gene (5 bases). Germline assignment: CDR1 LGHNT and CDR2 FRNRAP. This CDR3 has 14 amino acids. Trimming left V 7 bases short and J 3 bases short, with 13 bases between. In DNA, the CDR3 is TGTGCTAGTGTCCTGGGGGGAAGTGGAAACACCATATATTTT. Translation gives CASVLGGSGNTIYF.

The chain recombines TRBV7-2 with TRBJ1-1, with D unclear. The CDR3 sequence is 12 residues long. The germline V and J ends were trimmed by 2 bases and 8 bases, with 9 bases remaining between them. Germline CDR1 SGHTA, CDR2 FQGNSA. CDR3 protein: CASSLTREEAFF. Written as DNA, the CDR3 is TGTGCCAGCAGCTTAACAAGAGAAGAAGCTTTCTTT.

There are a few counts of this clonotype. This CDR3 reads CSAMEGRTLNYGYTF. The CDR3 DNA follows: TGCAGTGCGATGGAGGGGAGGACGCTTAACTATGGCTACACCTTC. The gene calls are TRBV20-1 and TRBJ1-2; a weak D match, TRBD1 (5 bases). V shed 6 bases and J shed 1 base, with 18 bases lying between them. CDR3 length: 15 amino acids. CDR1 and CDR2 (germline): DFQATT, SNEGSKA (reference sequence).

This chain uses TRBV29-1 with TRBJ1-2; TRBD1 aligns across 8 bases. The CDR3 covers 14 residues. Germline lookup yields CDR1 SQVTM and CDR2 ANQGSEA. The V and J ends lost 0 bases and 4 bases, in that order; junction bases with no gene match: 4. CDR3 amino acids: CSVEDPGGGYGYTF. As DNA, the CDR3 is TGCAGCGTTGAAGATCCAGGGGGCGGCTATGGCTACACCTTC.

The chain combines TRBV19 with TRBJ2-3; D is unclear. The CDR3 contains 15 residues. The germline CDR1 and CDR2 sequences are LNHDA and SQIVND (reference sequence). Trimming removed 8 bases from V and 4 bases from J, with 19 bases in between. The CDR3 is CASQPGPVGADTQYF. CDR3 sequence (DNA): TGTGCCAGTCAACCCGGGCCAGTCGGTGCAGATACGCAGTATTTT.

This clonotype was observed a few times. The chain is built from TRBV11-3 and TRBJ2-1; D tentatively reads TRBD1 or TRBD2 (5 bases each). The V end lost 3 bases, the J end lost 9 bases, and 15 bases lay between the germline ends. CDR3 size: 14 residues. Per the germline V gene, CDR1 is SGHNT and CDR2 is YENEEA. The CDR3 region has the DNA TGTGCCAGCAGCTTGGCTACCGGGGCGGGTGAGCAGTTCTTC. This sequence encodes CASSLATGAGEQFF.

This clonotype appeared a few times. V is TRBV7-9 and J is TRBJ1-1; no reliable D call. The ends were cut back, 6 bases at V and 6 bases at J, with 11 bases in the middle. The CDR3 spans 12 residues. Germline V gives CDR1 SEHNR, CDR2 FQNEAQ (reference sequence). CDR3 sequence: CASSPNTAEAFF. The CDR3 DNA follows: TGTGCCAGCAGTCCAAACACCGCTGAAGCTTTCTTT.

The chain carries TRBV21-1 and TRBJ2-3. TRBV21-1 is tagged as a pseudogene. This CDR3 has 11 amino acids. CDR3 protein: CASSNGDTQYF. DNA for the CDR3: TGTGCCAGCAGCAATGGAGATACGCAGTATTTT.

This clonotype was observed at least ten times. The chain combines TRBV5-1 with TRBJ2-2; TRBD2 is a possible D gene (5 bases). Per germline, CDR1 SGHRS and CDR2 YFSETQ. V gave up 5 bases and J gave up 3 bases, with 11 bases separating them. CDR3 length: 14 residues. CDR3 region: CASSYLGDTGELFF. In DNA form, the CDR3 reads TGCGCCAGCAGTTATCTCGGGGACACCGGGGAGCTGTTTTTT.

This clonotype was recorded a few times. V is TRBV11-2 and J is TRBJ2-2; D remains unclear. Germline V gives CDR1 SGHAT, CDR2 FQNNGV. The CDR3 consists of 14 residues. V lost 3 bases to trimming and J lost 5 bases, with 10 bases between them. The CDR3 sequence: CASSLEPRTGELFF. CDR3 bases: TGTGCCAGCAGCTTGGAGCCGAGAACCGGGGAGCTGTTTTTT.

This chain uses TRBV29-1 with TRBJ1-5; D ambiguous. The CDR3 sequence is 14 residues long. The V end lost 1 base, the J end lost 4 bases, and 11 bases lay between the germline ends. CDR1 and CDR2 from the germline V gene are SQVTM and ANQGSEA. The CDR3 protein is CSVEVGMPNQPQHF. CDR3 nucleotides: TGCAGCGTTGAAGTAGGGATGCCTAATCAGCCCCAGCATTTT. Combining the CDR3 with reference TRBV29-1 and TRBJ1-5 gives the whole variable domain SAVISQKPSRDICQRGTSLTIQCQVDSQVTMMFWYRQQPGQSLTLIATANQGSEATYESGFVIDKFPISRPNLTFSTLTVSNMSPEDSSIYLCSVEVGMPNQPQHFGDGTRLSIL.

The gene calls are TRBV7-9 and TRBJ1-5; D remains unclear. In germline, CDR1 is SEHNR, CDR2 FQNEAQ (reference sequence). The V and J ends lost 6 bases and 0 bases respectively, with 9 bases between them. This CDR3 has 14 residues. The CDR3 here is CASSTKDSNQPQHF. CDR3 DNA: TGTGCCAGCAGTACTAAGGATAGCAATCAGCCCCAGCATTTT.

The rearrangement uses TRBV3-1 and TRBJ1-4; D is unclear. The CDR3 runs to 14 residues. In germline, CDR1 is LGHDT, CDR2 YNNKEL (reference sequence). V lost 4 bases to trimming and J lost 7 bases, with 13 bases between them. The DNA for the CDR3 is TGTGCCAGCAGCCGCGGCGGTGGTACTGAAAAACTGTTTTTT. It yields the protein CASSRGGGTEKLFF. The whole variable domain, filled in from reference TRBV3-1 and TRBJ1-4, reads DTAVSQTPKYLVTQMGNDKSIKCEQNLGHDTMYWYKQDSKKFLKIMFSYNNKELIINETVPNRFSPKSPDKAHLNLHINSLELGDSAVYFCASSRGGGTEKLFFGSGTQLSVL.

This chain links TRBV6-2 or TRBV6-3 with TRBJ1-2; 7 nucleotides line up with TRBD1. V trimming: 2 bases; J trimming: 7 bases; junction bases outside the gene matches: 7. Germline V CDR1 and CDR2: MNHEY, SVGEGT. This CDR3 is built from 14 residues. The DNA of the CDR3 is TGTGCCAGCAGTTACCCAGAGGGACAGCTTGGCTACACCTTC. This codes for CASSYPEGQLGYTF.

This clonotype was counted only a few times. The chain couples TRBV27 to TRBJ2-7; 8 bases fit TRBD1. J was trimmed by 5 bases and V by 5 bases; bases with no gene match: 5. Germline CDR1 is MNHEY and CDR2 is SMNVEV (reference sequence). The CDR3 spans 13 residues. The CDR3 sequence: CASSPRQGNEQYF. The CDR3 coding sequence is TGTGCCAGCAGTCCGCGACAGGGGAACGAGCAGTACTTC.

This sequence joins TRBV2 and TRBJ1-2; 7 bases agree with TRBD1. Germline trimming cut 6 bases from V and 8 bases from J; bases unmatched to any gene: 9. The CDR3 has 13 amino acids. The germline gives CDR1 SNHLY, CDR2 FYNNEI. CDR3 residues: CASSLQGRGGYTF. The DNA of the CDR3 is TGTGCCAGCAGCCTACAGGGGCGAGGAGGCTACACCTTC.

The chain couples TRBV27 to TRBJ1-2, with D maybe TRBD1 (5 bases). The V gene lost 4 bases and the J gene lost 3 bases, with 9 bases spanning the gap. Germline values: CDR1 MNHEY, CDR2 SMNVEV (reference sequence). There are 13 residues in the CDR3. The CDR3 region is CASSSTDDYGYTF. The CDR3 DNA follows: TGTGCCAGCAGTTCGACAGACGACTATGGCTACACCTTC.

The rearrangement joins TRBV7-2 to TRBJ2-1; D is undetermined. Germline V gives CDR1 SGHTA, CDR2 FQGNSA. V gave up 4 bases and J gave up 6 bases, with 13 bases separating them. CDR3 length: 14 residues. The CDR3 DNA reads TGTGCCAGCAGCTGGGCGATAGGGCCCAATGAGCAGTTCTTC. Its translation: CASSWAIGPNEQFF.

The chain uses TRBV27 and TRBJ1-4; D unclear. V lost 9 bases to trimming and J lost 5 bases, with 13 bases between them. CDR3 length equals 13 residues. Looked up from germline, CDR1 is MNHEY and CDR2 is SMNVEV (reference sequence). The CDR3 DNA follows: TGTGCCAGGACCACCCACGGGAATGAAAAACTGTTTTTT. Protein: CARTTHGNEKLFF.

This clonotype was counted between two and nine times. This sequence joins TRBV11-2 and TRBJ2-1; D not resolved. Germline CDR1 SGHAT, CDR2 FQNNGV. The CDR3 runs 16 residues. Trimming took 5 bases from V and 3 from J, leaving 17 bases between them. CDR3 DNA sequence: TGTGCCAGCAGCCCCTCTCTCGGACCTCTCTACAATGAGCAGTTCTTC. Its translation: CASSPSLGPLYNEQFF.

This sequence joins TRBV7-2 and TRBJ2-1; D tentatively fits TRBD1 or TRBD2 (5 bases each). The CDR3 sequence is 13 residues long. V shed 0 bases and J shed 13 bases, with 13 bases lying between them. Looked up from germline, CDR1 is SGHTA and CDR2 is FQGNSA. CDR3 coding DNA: TGTGCCAGCAGCTTAGCGTTTGGGACGGATCAGTTCTTC. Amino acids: CASSLAFGTDQFF.